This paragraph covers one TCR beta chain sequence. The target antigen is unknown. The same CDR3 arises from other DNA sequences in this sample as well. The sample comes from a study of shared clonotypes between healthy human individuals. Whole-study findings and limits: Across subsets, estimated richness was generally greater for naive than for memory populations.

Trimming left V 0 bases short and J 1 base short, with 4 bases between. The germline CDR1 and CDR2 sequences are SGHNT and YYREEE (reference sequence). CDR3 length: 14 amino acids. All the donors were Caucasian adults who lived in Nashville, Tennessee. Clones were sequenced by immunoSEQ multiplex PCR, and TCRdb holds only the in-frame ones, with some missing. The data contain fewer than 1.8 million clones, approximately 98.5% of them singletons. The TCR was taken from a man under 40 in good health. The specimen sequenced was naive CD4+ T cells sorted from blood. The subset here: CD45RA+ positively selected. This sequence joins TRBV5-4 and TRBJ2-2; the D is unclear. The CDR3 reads CASSLERNTGELFF. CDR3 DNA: TGTGCCAGCAGCTTGGAACGGAACACCGGGGAGCTGTTTTTT. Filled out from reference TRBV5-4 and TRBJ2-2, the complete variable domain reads ETGVTQSPTHLIKTRGQQVTLRCSSQSGHNTVSWYQQALGQGPQFIFQYYREEENGRGNFPPRFSGLQFPNYSSELNVNALELDDSALYLCASSLERNTGELFFGEGSRLTVL.